This T cell receptor (beta chain) was identified during a study of cytomegalovirus exposure and HLA in healthy donors. Donors showed nominal health when sampled, although they likely had unrecorded immune exposures. Amplification used 60 Vbeta primers and 13 Jbeta primers. Profiling relied on immunoSEQ multiplex PCR, and the TCRdb table lists in-frame clones only, not all of them. The sample lists some 50,000 clones; 72% were seen once. The V gene end was trimmed by 4 bases and the J gene end by 0 bases; junction bases not matched to a gene: 3. The CDR3 has 15 residues. Germline CDR1 and CDR2: LNHNV and YYDKDF (reference sequence).

What was sequenced was PBMCs. The chain couples TRBV15 to TRBJ2-7; the match to TRBD2 covers 10 bases. This sequence originates from a woman in her fifties or sixties in good health and CMV-seropositive. CDR3 in DNA: TGTGCCACCAGCATCGGACTAGCGGACTCCTACGAGCAGTACTTC. Its protein product is CATSIGLADSYEQYF. Combining the CDR3 with reference TRBV15 and TRBJ2-7 gives the whole variable domain DAMVIQNPRYQVTQFGKPVTLSCSQTLNHNVMYWYQQKSSQAPKLLFHYYDKDFNNEADTPDNFQSRRPNTSFCFLDIRSPGLGDTAMYLCATSIGLADSYEQYFGPGTRLTVT.